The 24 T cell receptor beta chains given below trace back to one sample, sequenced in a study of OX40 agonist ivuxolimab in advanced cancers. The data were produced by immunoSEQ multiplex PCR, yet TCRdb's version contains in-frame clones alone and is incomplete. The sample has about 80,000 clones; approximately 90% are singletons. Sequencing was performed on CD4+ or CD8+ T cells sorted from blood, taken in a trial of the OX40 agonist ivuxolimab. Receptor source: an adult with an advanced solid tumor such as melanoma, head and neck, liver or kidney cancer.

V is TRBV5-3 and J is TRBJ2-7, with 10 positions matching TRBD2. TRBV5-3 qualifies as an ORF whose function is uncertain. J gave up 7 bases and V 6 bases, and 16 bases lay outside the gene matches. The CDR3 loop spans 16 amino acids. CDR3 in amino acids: CARNRPQAGGPGEQYF. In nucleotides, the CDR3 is TGTGCCAGAAACCGCCCCCAAGCGGGAGGGCCGGGTGAGCAGTACTTC.

As DNA, the CDR3 is TGCGCCAGCAGCACCCAGGGCGGGAACACTGAAGCTTTCTTT. Residues: CASSTQGGNTEAFF. V and J are TRBV5-1 and TRBJ1-1; TRBD1 is a possible D gene (5 bases). The CDR3 length is 14 residues. Germline CDR1 SGHRS, CDR2 YFSETQ. V lost 4 bases and J lost 1, with 11 bases in between.

This CDR3 reads CASTVHSPGANVLTF. The DNA for the CDR3 is TGTGCCAGCACGGTGCATTCACCTGGGGCCAACGTCCTGACTTTC. V and J are TRBV6-6 and TRBJ2-6; D is unresolved. The germline V gene encodes CDR1 MNHNY and CDR2 SVGAGI (reference sequence). The CDR3 runs 15 residues. The V and J ends lost 7 bases and 2 bases respectively, with 12 bases between them.

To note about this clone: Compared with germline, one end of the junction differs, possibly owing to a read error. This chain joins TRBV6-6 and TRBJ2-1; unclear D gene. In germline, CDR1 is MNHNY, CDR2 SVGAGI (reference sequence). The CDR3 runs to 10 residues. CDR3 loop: CASGYNEQFF. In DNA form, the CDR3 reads TGTGCCAGCGGTTACAATGAGCAGTTCTTC.

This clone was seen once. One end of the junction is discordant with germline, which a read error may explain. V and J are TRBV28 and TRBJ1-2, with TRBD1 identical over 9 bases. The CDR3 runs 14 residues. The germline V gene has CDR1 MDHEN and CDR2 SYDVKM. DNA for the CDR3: TGTGCCAGCAGGCCACCCGGGACAGGGTCTTCTCCAGCCTTC. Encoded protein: CASRPPGTGSSPAF.

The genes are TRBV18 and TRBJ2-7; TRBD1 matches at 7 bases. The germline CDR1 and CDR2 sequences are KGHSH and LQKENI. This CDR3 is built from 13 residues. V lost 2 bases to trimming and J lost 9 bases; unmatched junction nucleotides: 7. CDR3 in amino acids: CASSPTKGAMQYF. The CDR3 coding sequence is TGTGCCAGCTCACCAACTAAGGGGGCTATGCAGTACTTC.

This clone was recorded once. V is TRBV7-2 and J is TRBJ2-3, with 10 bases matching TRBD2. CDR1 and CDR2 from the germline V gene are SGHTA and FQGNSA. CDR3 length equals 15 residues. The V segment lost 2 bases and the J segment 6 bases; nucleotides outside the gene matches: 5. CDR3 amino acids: CASSLPAGGSDTQYF. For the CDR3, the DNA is TGTGCCAGCAGCTTACCAGCGGGAGGGTCCGATACGCAGTATTTT.

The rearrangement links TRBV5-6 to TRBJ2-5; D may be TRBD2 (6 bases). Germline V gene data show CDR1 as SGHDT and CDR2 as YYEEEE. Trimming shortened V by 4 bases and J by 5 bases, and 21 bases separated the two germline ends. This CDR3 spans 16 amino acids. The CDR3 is CASSPPPGRSGETQYF. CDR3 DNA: TGTGCCAGCAGCCCCCCACCCGGGAGATCGGGGGAGACCCAGTACTTC.

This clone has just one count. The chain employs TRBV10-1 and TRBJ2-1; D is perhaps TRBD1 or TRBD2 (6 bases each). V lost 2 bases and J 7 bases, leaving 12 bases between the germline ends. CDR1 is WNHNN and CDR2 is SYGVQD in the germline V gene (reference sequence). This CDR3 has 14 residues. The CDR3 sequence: CASSENQGRNEQFF. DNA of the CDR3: TGCGCCAGCAGTGAGAACCAGGGGAGGAATGAGCAGTTCTTC.

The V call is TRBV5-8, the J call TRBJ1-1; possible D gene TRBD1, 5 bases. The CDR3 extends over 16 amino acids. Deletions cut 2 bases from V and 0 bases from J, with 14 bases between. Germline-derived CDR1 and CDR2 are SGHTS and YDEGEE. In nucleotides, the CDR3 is TGTGCCAGCAGCTTAAAGACAGCCACACTGAACACTGAAGCTTTCTTT. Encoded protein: CASSLKTATLNTEAFF.

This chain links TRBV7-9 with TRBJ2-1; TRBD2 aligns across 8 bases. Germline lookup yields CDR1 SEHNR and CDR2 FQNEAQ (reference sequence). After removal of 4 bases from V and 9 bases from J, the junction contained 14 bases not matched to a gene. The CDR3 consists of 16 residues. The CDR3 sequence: CASSSVVSGRTGEQFF. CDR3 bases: TGTGCCAGCAGCTCCGTTGTGAGCGGGAGAACTGGTGAGCAGTTCTTC.

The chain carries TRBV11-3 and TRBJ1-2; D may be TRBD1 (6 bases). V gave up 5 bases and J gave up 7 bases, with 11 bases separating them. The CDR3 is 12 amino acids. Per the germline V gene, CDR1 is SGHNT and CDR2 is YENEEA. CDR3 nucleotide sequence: TGTGCCAGCAGCCCAGGGGATTTTGGCTACACCTTC. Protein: CASSPGDFGYTF.

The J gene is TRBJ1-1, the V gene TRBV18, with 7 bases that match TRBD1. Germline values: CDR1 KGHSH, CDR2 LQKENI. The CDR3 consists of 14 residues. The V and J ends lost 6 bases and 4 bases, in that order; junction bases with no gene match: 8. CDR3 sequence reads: CASSSGQLITEAFF. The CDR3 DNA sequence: TGTGCCAGCTCGTCGGGACAGCTGATCACTGAAGCTTTCTTT.

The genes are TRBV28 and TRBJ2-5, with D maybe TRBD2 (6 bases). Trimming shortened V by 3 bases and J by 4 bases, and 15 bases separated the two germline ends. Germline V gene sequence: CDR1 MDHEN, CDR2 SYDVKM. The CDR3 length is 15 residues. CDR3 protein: CASSFPGRGLETQYF. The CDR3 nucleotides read TGTGCCAGCAGTTTTCCTGGTAGGGGACTAGAGACCCAGTACTTC.

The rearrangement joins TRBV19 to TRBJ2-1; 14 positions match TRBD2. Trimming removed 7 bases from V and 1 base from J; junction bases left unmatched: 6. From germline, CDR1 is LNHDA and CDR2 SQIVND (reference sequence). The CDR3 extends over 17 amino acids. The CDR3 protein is CASTRLAGGQSYNEQFF. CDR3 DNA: TGTGCCAGTACCCGACTAGCGGGAGGGCAGTCCTACAATGAGCAGTTCTTC.

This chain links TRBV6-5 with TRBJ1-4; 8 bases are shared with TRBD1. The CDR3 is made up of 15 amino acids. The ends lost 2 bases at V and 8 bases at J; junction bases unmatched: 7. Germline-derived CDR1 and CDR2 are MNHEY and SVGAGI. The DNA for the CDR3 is TGTGCCAGCAGTTACGATCCAGGGGGCGACGAAAAACTGTTTTTT. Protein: CASSYDPGGDEKLFF.

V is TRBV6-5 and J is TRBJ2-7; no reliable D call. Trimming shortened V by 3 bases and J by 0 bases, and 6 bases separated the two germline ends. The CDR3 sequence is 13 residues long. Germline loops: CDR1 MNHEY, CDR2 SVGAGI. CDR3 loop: CASSYPTSYEQYF. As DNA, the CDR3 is TGTGCCAGCAGTTATCCAACCTCCTACGAGCAGTACTTC.

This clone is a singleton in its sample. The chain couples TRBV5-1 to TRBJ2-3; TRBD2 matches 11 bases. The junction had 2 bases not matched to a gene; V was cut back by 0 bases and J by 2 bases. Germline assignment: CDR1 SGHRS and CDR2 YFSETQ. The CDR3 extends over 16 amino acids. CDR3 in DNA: TGCGCCAGCAGCTTGGCGACTAGCGGGAACACAGATACGCAGTATTTT. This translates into CASSLATSGNTDTQYF.

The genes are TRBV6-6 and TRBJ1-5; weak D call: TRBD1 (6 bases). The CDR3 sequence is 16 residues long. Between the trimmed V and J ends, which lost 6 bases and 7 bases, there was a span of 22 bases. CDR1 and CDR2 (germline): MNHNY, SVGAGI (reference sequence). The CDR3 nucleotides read TGTGCCAGCAGCTCCCGACCAGGGGCTGGGGAACAGCCCCAGCATTTT. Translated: CASSSRPGAGEQPQHF.

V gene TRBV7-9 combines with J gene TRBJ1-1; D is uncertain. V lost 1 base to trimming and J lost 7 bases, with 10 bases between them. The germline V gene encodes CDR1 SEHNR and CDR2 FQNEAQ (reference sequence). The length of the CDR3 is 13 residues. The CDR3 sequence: CASSLGRTNEAFF. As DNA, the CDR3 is TGTGCCAGCAGCTTAGGACGAACTAATGAAGCTTTCTTT.

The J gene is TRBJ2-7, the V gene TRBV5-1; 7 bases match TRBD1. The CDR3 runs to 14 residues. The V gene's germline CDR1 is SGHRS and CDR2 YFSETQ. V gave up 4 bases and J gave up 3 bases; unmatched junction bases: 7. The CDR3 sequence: CASSLGTVRYEQYF. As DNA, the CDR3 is TGCGCCAGCAGCCTAGGGACAGTCCGCTACGAGCAGTACTTC.

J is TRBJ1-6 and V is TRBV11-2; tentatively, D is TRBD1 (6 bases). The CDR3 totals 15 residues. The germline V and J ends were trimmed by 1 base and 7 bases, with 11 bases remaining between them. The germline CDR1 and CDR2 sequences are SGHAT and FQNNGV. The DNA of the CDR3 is TGTGCCAGCAGCTTAGGACAGGCCGGCAATTCACCCCTCCACTTT. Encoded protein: CASSLGQAGNSPLHF.

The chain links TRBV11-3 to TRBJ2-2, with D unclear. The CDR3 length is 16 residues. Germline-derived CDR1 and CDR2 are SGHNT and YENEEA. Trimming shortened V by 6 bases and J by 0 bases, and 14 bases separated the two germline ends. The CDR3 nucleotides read TGTGCCAGCAGTCCTACACCGGACGCGAACACCGGGGAGCTGTTTTTT. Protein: CASSPTPDANTGELFF.

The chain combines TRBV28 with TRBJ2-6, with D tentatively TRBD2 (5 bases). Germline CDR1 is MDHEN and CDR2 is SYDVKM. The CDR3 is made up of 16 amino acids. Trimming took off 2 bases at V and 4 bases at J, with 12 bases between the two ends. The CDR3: CASSLPREGGANVLTF. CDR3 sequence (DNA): TGTGCCAGCAGTTTACCGAGGGAAGGGGGGGCCAACGTCCTGACTTTC.